Given below is one TCR beta chain in context. The sample is drawn from a study of spatial heterogeneity in lung cancer. Study context: More beta-chain than alpha-chain sequences were consistently detected.

Every molecule of TCR cDNA had its own unique molecular identifier. TCRdb recomputed calls from the 5' RACE reads with MiXCR, one row per CDR3 protein. The sample yields about 92,000 distinct CDR3 sequences, roughly 12% seen once. Time point specified: sample taken at primary tumor resection. The donors were approximately 70 patients with non-small cell lung cancer that was early-stage and untreated. Extraction of whole RNA from tumor, nontumor lung or frozen PBMC preceded unsorted sequencing. The sequence derives from a male donor with early-stage non-small cell lung cancer. The input for sequencing was PBMCs, taken at surgery.

CDR3 bases: TGTGCCAGCAGTTTAAGGGGACAGTCCTTTGGAAACACCATATATTTT. Residues: CASSLRGQSFGNTIYF. The rearrangement links TRBV28 to TRBJ1-3; 7 bases agree with TRBD1. The trim removed 2 bases at V and 3 bases at J, leaving 7 bases unmatched. The CDR3 is made up of 16 amino acids. The germline V gene encodes CDR1 MDHEN and CDR2 SYDVKM.